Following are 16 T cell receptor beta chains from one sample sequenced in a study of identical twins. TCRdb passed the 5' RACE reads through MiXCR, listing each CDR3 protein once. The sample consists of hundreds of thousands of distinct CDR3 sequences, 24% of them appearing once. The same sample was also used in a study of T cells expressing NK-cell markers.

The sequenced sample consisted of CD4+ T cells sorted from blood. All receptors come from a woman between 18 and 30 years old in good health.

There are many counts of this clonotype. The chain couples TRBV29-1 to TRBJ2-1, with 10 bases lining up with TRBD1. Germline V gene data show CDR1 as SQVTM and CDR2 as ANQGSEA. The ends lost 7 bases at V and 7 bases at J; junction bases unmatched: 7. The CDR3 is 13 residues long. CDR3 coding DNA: TGCAGCGCCGAAGGACAGGGGGGAAATGAGCAGTTCTTC. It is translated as CSAEGQGGNEQFF.

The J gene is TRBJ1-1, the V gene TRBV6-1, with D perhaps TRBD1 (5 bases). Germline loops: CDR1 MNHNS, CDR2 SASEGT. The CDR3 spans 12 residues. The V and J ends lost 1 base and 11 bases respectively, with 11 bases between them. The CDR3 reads CASSEGGRRAFF. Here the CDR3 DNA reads TGTGCCAGCAGTGAAGGGGGCCGAAGGGCTTTCTTT.

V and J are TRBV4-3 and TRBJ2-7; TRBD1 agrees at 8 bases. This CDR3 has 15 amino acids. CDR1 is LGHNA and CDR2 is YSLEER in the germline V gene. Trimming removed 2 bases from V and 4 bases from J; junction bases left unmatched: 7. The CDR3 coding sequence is TGCGCCAGCAGCCAAAAAGGGACAGGTCATTACGAGCAGTACTTC. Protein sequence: CASSQKGTGHYEQYF.

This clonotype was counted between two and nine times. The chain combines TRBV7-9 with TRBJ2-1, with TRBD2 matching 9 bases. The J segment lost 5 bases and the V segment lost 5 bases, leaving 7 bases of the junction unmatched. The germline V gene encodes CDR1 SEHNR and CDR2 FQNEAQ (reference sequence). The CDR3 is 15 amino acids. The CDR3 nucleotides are TGTGCCAGCAGCCGGCTAGCGGGACCTGACAATGAGCAGTTCTTC. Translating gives CASSRLAGPDNEQFF.

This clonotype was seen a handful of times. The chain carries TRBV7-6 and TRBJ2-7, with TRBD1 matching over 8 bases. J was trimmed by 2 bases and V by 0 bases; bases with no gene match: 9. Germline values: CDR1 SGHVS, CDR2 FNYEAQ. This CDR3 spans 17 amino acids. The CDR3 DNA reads TGTGCCAGCAGCTTAGCATTGGACAGGGCAGGTCCCTACGAGCAGTACTTC. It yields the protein CASSLALDRAGPYEQYF.

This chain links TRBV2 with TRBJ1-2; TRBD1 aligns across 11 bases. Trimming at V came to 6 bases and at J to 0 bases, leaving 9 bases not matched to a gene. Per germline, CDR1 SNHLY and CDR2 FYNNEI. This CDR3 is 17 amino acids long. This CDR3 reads CASSHGQGAAANYGYTF. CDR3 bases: TGTGCCAGCAGCCATGGACAGGGGGCAGCAGCTAACTATGGCTACACCTTC.

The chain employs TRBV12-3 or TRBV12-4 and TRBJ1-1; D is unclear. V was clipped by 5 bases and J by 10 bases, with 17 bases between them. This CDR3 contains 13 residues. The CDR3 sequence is CASSGVGERVAFF. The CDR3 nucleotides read TGTGCCAGCAGTGGAGTGGGTGAAAGGGTAGCTTTCTTT.

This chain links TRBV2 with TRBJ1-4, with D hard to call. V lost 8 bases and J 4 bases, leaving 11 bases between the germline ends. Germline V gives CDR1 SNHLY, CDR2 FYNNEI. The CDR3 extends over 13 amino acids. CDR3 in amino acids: CASQFAYNEKLFF. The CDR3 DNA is TGTGCCAGCCAATTTGCTTATAATGAAAAACTGTTTTTT.

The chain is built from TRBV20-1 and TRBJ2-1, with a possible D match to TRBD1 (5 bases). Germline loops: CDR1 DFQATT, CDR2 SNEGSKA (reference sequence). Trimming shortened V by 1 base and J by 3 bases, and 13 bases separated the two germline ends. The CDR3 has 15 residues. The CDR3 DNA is TGCAGTGCTAGAGGGGGCTCAGGGTTCTACAATGAGCAGTTCTTC. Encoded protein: CSARGGSGFYNEQFF.

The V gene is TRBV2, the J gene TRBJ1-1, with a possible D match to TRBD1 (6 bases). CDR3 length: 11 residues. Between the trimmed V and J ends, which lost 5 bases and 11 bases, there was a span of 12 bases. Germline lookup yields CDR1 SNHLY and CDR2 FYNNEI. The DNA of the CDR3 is TGTGCCAGCAGTAGGGACACTAGGGCTTTCTTT. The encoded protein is CASSRDTRAFF.

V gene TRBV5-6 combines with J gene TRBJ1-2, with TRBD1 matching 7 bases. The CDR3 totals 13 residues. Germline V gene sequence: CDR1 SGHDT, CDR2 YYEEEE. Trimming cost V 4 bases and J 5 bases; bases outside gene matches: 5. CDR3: CASSTDREYGYTF. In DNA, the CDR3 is TGTGCCAGCAGCACAGACAGGGAGTATGGCTACACCTTC.

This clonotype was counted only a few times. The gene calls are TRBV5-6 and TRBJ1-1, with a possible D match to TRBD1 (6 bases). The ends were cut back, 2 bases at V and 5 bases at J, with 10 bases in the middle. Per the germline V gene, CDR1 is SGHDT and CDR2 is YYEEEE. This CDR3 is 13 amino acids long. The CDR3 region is CASSFRGETEAFF. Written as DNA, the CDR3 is TGTGCCAGCAGCTTCAGGGGTGAAACTGAAGCTTTCTTT. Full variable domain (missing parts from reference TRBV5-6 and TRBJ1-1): DAGVTQSPTHLIKTRGQQVTLRCSPKSGHDTVSWYQQALGQGPQFIFQYYEEEERQRGNFPDRFSGHQFPNYSSELNVNALLLGDSALYLCASSFRGETEAFFGQGTRLTVV.

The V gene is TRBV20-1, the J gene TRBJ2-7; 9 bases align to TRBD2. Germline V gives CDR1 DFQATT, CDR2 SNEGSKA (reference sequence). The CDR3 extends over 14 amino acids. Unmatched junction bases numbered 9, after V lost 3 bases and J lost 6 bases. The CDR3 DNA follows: TGCAGTGCTAGTGGAGCTAGCGGGATTGTCGAGCAGTACTTC. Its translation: CSASGASGIVEQYF.

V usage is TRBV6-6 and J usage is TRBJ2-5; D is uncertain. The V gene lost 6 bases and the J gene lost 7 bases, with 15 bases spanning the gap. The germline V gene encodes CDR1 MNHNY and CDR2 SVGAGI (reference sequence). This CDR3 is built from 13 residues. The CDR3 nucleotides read TGTGCCAGCAGCCCCGCCGAAGTGGCGACCCAGTACTTC. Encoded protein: CASSPAEVATQYF.

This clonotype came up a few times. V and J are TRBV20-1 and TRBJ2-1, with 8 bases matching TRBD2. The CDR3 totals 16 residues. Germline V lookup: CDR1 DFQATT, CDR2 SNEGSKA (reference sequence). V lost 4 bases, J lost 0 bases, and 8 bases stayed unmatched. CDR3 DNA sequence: TGCAGTGCTACCCGACTAGCGAGTATCTCCTACAATGAGCAGTTCTTC. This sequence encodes CSATRLASISYNEQFF.

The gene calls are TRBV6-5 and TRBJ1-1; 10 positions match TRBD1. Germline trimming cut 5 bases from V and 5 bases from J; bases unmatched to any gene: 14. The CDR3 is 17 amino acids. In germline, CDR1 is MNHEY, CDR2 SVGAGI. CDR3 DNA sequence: TGTGCCAGCAGTAACCGACGACAGGGGGCTTTAGTAACTGAAGCTTTCTTT. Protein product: CASSNRRQGALVTEAFF.